The 8 T cell receptor beta chains reported below all come from one sample, sequenced in a study of blood T cell repertoires in COVID-19. The table came from immunoSEQ multiplex PCR; TCRdb's copy has only in-frame clones and leaves some out. The sample has a few hundred thousand clones, less than 90% seen once. The sample taken for sequencing was peripheral blood. These receptors were collected from a man in his 60s with acute or convalescent COVID-19.

The genes are TRBV3-1 (or the pseudogene TRBV3-2) and TRBJ1-5; no definite D call. Germline V gene sequence: CDR1 LGHDT, CDR2 YNNKEL (reference sequence). The CDR3 is made up of 13 amino acids. Trimming cost V 3 bases and J 0 bases, with 3 bases left between them. The CDR3 reads CASSQYSNQPQHF. CDR3 DNA: TGTGCCAGCAGCCAGTATAGCAATCAGCCCCAGCATTTT.

The chain carries TRBV10-3 and TRBJ2-5, with 8 nucleotides matching TRBD2. This CDR3 has 15 amino acids. Germline loops: CDR1 ENHRY, CDR2 SYGVKD. V shed 1 base, J shed 0 bases, and the junction held 1 base outside the gene matches. CDR3 nucleotide sequence: TGTGCCATCAGTGAGTTTAGCGGGGACCAAGAGACCCAGTACTTC. Protein: CAISEFSGDQETQYF.

This chain joins TRBV7-2 and TRBJ1-3; D is possibly TRBD1 (5 bases). V lost 3 bases, J lost 0 bases, and 9 bases lay in between. The CDR3 runs 15 residues. Germline assignment: CDR1 SGHTA and CDR2 FQGNSA. The CDR3 region is CASSFRDYSGNTIYF. The CDR3 DNA follows: TGTGCCAGCAGCTTCAGGGACTACTCTGGAAACACCATATATTTT.

The CDR3 here is CASSLYFPDRGRTGEAFF. DNA for the CDR3: TGTGCCAGCAGTTTATATTTTCCGGACAGGGGACGAACGGGTGAAGCTTTCTTT. The rearrangement links TRBV27 to TRBJ1-1, with 9 bases identical to TRBD1. V lost 1 base to trimming and J lost 7 bases; unmatched junction nucleotides: 16. The V gene's germline CDR1 is MNHEY and CDR2 SMNVEV (reference sequence). CDR3 length equals 18 residues.

The chain uses TRBV11-3 and TRBJ2-2; D not certain. CDR1 and CDR2 from the germline V gene are SGHNT and YENEEA. CDR3 size: 14 residues. Trimming stripped 2 bases from V and 1 base from J, with 5 bases between. The CDR3 region has the DNA TGTGCCAGCAGCTTAATCGTGAACACCGGGGAGCTGTTTTTT. The encoded protein is CASSLIVNTGELFF.

The rearrangement uses TRBV10-3 and TRBJ2-1, with 12 nucleotides matching TRBD2. V lost 2 bases and J lost 4; bases outside the gene matches: 9. Germline CDR1 ENHRY, CDR2 SYGVKD. The CDR3 extends over 18 amino acids. The CDR3 protein is CAISEGLAGGPWYNEQFF. CDR3 bases: TGTGCCATCAGTGAGGGGCTAGCGGGAGGGCCTTGGTACAATGAGCAGTTCTTC.

This clone showed up just once. The chain carries TRBV5-1 and TRBJ1-1; D is possibly TRBD1 (5 bases). This CDR3 is built from 15 residues. Deletions cut 0 bases from V and 10 bases from J, with 19 bases between. The germline V gene has CDR1 SGHRS and CDR2 YFSETQ. In nucleotides, the CDR3 is TGCGCCAGCAGCTTGGGTCAGGGTAGGTTTGGTGGAGCTTTCTTT. The encoded protein is CASSLGQGRFGGAFF. Variable domain in full (rest from reference TRBV5-1 and TRBJ1-1): KAGVTQTPRYLIKTRGQQVTLSCSPISGHRSVSWYQQTPGQGLQFLFEYFSETQRNKGNFPGRFSGRQFSNSRSEMNVSTLELGDSALYLCASSLGQGRFGGAFFGQGTRLTVV.

The rearrangement uses TRBV6-5 and TRBJ2-7, with 7 bases lining up with TRBD1. This CDR3 spans 13 amino acids. V dropped 5 bases and J dropped 0; count of bases not matched to a gene: 1. From germline, CDR1 is MNHEY and CDR2 SVGAGI. CDR3 sequence: CASSRTGSYEQYF. The DNA of the CDR3 is TGTGCCAGCAGTAGGACAGGCTCCTACGAGCAGTACTTC.